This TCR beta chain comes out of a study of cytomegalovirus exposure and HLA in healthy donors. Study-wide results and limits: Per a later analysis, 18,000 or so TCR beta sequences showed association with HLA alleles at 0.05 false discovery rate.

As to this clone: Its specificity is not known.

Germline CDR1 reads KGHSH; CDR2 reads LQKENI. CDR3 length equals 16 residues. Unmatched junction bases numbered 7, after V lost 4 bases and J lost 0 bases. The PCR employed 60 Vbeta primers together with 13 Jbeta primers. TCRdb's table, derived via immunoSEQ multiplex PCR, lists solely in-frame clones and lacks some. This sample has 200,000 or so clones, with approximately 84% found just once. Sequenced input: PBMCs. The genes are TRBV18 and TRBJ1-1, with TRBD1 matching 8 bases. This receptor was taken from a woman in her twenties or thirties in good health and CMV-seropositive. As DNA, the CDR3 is TGTGCCAGCTCACTAACAGGGGGGATGATGAACACTGAAGCTTTCTTT. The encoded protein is CASSLTGGMMNTEAFF.